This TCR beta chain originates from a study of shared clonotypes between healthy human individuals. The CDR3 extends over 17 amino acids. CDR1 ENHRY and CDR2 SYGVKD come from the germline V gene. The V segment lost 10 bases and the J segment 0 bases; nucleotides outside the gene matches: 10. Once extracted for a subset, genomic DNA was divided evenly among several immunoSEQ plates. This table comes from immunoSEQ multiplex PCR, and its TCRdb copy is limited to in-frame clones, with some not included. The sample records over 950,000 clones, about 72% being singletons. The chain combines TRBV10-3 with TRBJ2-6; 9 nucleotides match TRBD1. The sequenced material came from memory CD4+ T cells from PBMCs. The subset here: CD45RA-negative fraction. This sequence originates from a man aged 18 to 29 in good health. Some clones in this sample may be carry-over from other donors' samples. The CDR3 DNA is TGTGCCACAGGGGCGGGACAGGGTGTCTCTGGGGCCAACGTCCTGACTTTC. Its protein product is CATGAGQGVSGANVLTF.